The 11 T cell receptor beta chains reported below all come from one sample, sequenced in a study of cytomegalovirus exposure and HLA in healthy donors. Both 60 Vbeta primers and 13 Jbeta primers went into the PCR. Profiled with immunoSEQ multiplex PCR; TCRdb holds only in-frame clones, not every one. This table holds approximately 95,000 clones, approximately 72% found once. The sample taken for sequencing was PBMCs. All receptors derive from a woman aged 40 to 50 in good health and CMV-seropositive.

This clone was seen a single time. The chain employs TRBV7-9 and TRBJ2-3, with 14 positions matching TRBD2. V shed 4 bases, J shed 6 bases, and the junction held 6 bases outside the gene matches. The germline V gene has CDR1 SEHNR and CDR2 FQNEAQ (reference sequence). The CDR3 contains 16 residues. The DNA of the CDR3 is TGTGCCAGCAGCTCGATTAGGACTAGCGGGAGGGATACGCAGTATTTT. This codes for CASSSIRTSGRDTQYF.

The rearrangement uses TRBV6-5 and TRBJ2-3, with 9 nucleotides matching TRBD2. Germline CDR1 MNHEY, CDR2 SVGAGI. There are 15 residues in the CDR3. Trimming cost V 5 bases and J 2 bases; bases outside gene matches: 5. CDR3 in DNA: TGTGCCAGCAGTCCAGGGACTAGCCTCACAGATACGCAGTATTTT. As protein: CASSPGTSLTDTQYF.

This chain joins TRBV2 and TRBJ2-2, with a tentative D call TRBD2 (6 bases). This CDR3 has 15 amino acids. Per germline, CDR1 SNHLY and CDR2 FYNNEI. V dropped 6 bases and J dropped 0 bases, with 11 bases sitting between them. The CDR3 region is CASSLTSSNTGELFF. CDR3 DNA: TGTGCCAGCAGCCTAACTAGCTCGAACACCGGGGAGCTGTTTTTT.

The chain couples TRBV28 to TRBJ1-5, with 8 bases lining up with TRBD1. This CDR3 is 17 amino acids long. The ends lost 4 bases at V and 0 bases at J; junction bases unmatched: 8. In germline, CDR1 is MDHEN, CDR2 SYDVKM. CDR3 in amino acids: CASSSRTGTDSNQPQHF. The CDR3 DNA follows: TGTGCCAGCAGTTCCCGGACAGGGACGGATAGCAATCAGCCCCAGCATTTT.

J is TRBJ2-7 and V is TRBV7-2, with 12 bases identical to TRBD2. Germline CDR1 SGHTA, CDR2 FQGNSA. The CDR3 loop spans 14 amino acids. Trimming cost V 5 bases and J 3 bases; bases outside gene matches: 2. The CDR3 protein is CASSPTSGGYEQYF. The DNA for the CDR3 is TGTGCCAGCAGCCCGACTAGCGGGGGCTACGAGCAGTACTTC.

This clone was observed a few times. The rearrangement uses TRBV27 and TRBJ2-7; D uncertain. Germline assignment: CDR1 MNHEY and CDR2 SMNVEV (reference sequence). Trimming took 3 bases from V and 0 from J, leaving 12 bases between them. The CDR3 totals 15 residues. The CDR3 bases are TGTGCCAGCAGTTTTGATAGCTATAGCTCCTACGAGCAGTACTTC. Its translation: CASSFDSYSSYEQYF.

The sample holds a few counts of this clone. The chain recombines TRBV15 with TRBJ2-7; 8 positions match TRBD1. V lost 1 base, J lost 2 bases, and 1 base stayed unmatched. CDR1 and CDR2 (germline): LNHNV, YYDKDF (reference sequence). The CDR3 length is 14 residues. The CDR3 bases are TGTGCCACCAGCAGAGGACAGGGGACCTACGAGCAGTACTTC. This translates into CATSRGQGTYEQYF.

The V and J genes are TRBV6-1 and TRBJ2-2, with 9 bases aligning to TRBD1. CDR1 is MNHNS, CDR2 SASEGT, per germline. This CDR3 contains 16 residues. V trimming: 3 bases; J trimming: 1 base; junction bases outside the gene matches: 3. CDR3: CASSDQGQGNTGELFF. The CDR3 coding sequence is TGTGCCAGCAGTGACCAGGGACAGGGGAACACCGGGGAGCTGTTTTTT.

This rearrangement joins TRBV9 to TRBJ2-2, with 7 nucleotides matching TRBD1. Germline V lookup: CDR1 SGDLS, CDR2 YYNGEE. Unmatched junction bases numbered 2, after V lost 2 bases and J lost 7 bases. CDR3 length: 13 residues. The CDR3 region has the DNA TGTGCCAGCAGCGTGACAGGGTTCGGGGAGCTGTTTTTT. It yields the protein CASSVTGFGELFF.

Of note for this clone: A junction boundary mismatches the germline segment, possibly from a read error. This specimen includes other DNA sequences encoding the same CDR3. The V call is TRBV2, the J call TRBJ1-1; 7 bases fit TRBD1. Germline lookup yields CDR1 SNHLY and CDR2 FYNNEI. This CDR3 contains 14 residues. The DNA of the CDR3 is TGTGCTAGCAGCTACAGGGGCTATGGGACTGAAGCTTTCTTT. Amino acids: CASSYRGYGTEAFF.

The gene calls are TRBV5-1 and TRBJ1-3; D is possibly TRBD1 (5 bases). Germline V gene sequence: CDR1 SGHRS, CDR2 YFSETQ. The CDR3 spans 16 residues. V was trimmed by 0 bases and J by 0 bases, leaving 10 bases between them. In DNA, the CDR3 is TGCGCCAGCAGCTTGGAAGGGGCACTCTCTGGAAACACCATATATTTT. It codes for CASSLEGALSGNTIYF.